This T cell receptor beta chain was sequenced in a study of CD8 T cells in ankylosing spondylitis. Overall study findings and caveats: Reportedly, matched ankylosing spondylitis synovial fluid was significantly enriched for disease-linked clones. Among TCR beta sequences, a motif of roughly 8 highly homologous variants appeared characteristic of ankylosing spondylitis blood.

CDR3 length: 14 amino acids. V gave up 4 bases and J gave up 9 bases, with 13 bases separating them. CDR1 is SGHVS and CDR2 is FNYEAQ in the germline V gene. Ten or more counts support this clonotype. Its antigen is currently unknown. Preparation of TCR beta libraries was done by quantitative 5'-RACE with molecular barcodes. One entry per CDR3 protein results from TCRdb running MiXCR on the 5' RACE reads. The sample records over 200,000 distinct CDR3 sequences, approximately 10% being singletons. The sample taken for sequencing was blood, either unsorted or a sorted T cell fraction (not recorded which). This chain links TRBV7-6 with TRBJ1-6, with D unclear. The origin of this receptor is a male donor with ankylosing spondylitis or in good health (not recorded which). The CDR3 nucleotides read TGTGCCAGCAGCTCCGGCACAGAGGGTTCACCCCTCCACTTT. It yields the protein CASSSGTEGSPLHF.